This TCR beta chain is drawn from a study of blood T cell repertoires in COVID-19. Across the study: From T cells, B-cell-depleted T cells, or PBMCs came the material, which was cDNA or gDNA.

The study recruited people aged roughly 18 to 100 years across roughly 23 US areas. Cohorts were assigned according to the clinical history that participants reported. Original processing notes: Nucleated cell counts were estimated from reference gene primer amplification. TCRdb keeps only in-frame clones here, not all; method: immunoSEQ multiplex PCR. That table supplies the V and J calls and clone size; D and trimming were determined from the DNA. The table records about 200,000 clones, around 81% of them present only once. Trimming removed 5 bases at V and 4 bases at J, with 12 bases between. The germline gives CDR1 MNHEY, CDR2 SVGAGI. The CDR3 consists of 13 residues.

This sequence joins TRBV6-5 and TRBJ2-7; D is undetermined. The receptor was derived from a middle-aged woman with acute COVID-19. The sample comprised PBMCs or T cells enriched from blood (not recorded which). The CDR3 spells CASSLLMLYEQYF. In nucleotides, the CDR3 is TGTGCCAGCAGTCTACTAATGCTGTACGAGCAGTACTTC.